These 6 T cell receptor beta chains were sequenced from one sample in a study of control samples from healthy donors and cancer patients. TCRdb's table, derived via immunoSEQ multiplex PCR, lists solely in-frame clones and lacks some. This table has some 150,000 clones, about 91% appearing once. Sequenced material: blood. The receptors shown here come from a man aged 30 to 39 in good health.

In this sample, this clone turned up once. This chain connects TRBV20-1 to TRBJ2-6; D is unclear. CDR1 and CDR2 (germline): DFQATT, SNEGSKA (reference sequence). V lost 3 bases and J lost 2, with 11 bases in between. The CDR3 totals 15 residues. CDR3 nucleotides: TGCAGTGCTAGTCTGGGCGCTACTGGGGCCAACGTCCTGACTTTC. Protein sequence: CSASLGATGANVLTF.

This clone was seen only once. The V and J genes are TRBV9 and TRBJ2-7, with 7 bases lining up with TRBD1. The CDR3 is 16 residues long. J lost 2 bases, V lost 4 bases, and 12 bases had no gene match. Per germline, CDR1 SGDLS and CDR2 YYNGEE. The DNA for the CDR3 is TGTGCCAGCAGCACGGGACGGGACAGTCACCCCTACGAGCAGTACTTC. Translation: CASSTGRDSHPYEQYF.

The chain has TRBV27 and TRBJ1-2; tentative D call: TRBD1 (5 bases). The CDR3 totals 16 residues. Germline CDR1 and CDR2: MNHEY and SMNVEV (reference sequence). Trimming stripped 7 bases from V and 6 bases from J, with 24 bases between. The CDR3 DNA sequence: TGTGCCAGCACCCCACTCACCGGGACTCCTGAAAATGGCTACACCTTC. As protein: CASTPLTGTPENGYTF.

The chain joins TRBV19 to TRBJ1-2; 7 bases are shared with TRBD1. The CDR3 loop spans 12 amino acids. The V segment lost 4 bases and the J segment 6 bases; nucleotides outside the gene matches: 2. Germline CDR1 reads LNHDA; CDR2 reads SQIVND (reference sequence). CDR3 region: CASSTGGDGYTF. Written as DNA, the CDR3 is TGTGCCAGTAGTACAGGGGGTGATGGCTACACCTTC.

The chain is built from TRBV12-3 or TRBV12-4 and TRBJ1-2; D remains unclear. V gave up 4 bases and J gave up 3 bases, with 0 bases separating them. The CDR3 is 10 residues long. In DNA, the CDR3 is TGTGCCAGCAGTTACTATGGCTACACCTTC. Its translation: CASSYYGYTF.

The V gene is TRBV6-5, the J gene TRBJ1-4; maybe TRBD1 (6 bases). The CDR3 runs to 15 residues. V gave up 8 bases and J gave up 9 bases, with 22 bases separating them. CDR1 MNHEY and CDR2 SVGAGI come from the germline V gene. Here the CDR3 reads CASRERQEVWKKLFF. In nucleotides, the CDR3 is TGTGCCAGCCGAGAGAGACAGGAGGTGTGGAAAAAACTGTTTTTT.